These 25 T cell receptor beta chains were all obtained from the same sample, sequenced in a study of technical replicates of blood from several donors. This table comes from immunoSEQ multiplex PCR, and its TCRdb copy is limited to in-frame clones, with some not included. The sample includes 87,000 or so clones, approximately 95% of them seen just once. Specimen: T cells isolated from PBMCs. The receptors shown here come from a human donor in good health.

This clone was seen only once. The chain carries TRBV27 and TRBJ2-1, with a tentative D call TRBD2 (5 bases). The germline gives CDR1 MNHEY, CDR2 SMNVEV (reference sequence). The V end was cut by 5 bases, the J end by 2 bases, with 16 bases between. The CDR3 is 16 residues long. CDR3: CASSPGTRPPYNEQFF. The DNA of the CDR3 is TGTGCCAGCAGTCCGGGAACCCGTCCCCCCTACAATGAGCAGTTCTTC.

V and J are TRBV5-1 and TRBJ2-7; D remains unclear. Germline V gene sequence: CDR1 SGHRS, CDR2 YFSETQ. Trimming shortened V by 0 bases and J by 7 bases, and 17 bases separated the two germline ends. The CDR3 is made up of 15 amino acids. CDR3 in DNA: TGCGCCAGCAGCTTGGGGCTTATTCGGGTTGGGGAGCAGTACTTC. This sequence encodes CASSLGLIRVGEQYF. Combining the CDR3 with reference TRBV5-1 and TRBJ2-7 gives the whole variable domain KAGVTQTPRYLIKTRGQQVTLSCSPISGHRSVSWYQQTPGQGLQFLFEYFSETQRNKGNFPGRFSGRQFSNSRSEMNVSTLELGDSALYLCASSLGLIRVGEQYFGPGTRLTVT.

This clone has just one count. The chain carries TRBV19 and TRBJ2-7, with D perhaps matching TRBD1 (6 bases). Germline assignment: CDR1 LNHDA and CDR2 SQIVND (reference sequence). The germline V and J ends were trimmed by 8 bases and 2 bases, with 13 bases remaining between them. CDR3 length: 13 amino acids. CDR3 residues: CASAPDRTYEQYF. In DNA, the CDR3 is TGTGCCAGTGCCCCGGACAGAACCTACGAGCAGTACTTC.

The CDR3 here is CASSLATGELFF. For the CDR3, the DNA is TGTGCCAGCAGCTTGGCCACCGGGGAGCTGTTTTTT. The rearrangement joins TRBV7-9 to TRBJ2-2; D remains unclear. V lost 3 bases and J lost 4, with 3 bases in between. The CDR3 consists of 12 residues. Germline V gene sequence: CDR1 SEHNR, CDR2 FQNEAQ (reference sequence).

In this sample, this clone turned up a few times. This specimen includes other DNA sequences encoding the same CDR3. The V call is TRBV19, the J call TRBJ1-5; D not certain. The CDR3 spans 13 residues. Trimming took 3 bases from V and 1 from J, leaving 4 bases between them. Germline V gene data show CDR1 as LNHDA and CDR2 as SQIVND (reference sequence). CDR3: CASSMASNQPQHF. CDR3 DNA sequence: TGTGCCAGTAGTATGGCAAGCAATCAGCCCCAGCATTTT.

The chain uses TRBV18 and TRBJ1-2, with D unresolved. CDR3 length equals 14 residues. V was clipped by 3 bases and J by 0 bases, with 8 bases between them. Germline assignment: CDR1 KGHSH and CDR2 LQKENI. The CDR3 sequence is CASSPYRTNYGYTF. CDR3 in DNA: TGTGCCAGCTCACCTTACAGAACTAACTATGGCTACACCTTC.

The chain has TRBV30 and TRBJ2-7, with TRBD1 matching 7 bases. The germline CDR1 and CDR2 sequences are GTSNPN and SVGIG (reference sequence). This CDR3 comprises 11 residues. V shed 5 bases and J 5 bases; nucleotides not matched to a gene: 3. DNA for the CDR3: TGTGCCTGGGACAGGGCCCACGAGCAGTACTTC. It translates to CAWDRAHEQYF. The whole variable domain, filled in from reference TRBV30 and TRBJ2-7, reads SQTIHQWPATLVQPVGSPLSLECTVEGTSNPNLYWYRQAAGRGLQLLFYSVGIGQISSEVPQNLSASRPQDRQFILSSKKLLLSDSGFYLCAWDRAHEQYFGPGTRLTVT.

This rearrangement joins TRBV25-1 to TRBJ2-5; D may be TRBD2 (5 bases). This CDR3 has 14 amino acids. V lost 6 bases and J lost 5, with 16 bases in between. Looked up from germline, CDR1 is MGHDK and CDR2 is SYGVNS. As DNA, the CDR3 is TGTGCCAGCAGCCTCTACCGGGAAGGGGAGACCCAGTACTTC. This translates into CASSLYREGETQYF.

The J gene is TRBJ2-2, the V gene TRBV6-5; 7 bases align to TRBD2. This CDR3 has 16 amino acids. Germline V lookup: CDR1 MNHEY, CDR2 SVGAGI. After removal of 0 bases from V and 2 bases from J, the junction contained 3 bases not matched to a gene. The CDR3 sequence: CASSYSGGRNTGELFF. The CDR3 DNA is TGTGCCAGCAGTTACTCTGGCGGGAGAAACACCGGGGAGCTGTTTTTT.

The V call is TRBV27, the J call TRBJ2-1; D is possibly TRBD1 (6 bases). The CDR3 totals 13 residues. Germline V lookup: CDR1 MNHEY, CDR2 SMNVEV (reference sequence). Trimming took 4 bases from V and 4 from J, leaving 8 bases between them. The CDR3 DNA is TGTGCCAGCAGTTGGGACACGTACAATGAGCAGTTCTTC. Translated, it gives CASSWDTYNEQFF.

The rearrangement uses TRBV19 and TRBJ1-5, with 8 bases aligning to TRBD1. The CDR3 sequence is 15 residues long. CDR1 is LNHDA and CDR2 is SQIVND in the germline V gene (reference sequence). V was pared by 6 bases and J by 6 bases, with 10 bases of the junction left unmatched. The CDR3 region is CASRDTPGTGQPQHF. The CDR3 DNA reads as TGTGCCAGTAGGGACACGCCGGGGACAGGTCAGCCCCAGCATTTT. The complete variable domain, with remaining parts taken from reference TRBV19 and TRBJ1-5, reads DGGITQSPKYLFRKEGQNVTLSCEQNLNHDAMYWYRQDPGQGLRLIYYSQIVNDFQKGDIAEGYSVSREKKESFPLTVTSAQKNPTAFYLCASRDTPGTGQPQHFGDGTRLSIL.

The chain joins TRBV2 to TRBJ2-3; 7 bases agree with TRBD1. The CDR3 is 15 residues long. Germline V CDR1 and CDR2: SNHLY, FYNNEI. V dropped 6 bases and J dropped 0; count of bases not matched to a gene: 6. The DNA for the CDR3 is TGTGCCAGCAGCACAGGGGACACTAGCACAGATACGCAGTATTTT. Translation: CASSTGDTSTDTQYF.

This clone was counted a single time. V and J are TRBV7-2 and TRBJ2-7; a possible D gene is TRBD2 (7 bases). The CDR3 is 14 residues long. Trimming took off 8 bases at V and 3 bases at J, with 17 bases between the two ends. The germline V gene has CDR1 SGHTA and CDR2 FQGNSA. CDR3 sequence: CASHPTGTIYEQYF. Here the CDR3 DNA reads TGTGCCAGCCACCCCACAGGGACTATCTACGAGCAGTACTTC.

The CDR3 loop is CASSSRGNEQFF. The CDR3 region has the DNA TGTGCCAGCAGCTCACGGGGCAATGAGCAGTTCTTC. The rearrangement joins TRBV11-3 to TRBJ2-1, with TRBD2 as a possible D gene (5 bases). Germline V lookup: CDR1 SGHNT, CDR2 YENEEA. Trimming took off 4 bases at V and 6 bases at J, with 7 bases between the two ends. The CDR3 has 12 residues. Variable domain in full (rest from reference TRBV11-3 and TRBJ2-1): EAGVVQSPRYKIIEKKQPVAFWCNPISGHNTLYWYLQNLGQGPELLIRYENEEAVDDSQLPKDRFSAERLKGVDSTLKIQPAELGDSAVYLCASSSRGNEQFFGPGTRLTVL.

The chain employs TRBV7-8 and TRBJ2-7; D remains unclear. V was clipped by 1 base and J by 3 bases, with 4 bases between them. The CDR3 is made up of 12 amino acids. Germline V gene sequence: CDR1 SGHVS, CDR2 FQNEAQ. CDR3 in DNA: TGTGCCAGCAGCTTAGGCAGCTACGAGCAGTACTTC. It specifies CASSLGSYEQYF.

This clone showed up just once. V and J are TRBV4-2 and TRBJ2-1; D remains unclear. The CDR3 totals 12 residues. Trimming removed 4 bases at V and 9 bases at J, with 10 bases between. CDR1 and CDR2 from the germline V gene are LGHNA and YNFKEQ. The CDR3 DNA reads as TGTGCCAGCAGCCCCCGAAGAGGTGAGCAGTTCTTC. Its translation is CASSPRRGEQFF.

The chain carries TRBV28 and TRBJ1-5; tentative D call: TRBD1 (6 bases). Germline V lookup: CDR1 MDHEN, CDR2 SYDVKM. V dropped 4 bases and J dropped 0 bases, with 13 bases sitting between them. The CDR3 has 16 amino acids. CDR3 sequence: CASSSPGTLSNQPQHF. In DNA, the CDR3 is TGTGCCAGCAGTTCACCCGGGACACTTAGCAATCAGCCCCAGCATTTT.

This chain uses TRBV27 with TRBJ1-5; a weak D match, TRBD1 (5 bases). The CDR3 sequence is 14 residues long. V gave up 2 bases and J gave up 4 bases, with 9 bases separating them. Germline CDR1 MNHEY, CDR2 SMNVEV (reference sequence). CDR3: CASSLSGANQPQHF. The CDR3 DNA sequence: TGTGCCAGCAGTTTAAGTGGGGCTAATCAGCCCCAGCATTTT.

The CDR3 DNA follows: TGCGCCAGCAGTCAATCGGGGAGCTCCTACAATGAGCAGTTCTTC. Its protein is CASSQSGSSYNEQFF. The rearrangement uses TRBV23-1 and TRBJ2-1; maybe TRBD2 (5 bases). TRBV23-1 is an open reading frame whose function is uncertain. V lost 0 bases to trimming and J lost 0 bases, with 6 bases between them. This CDR3 is built from 15 residues.

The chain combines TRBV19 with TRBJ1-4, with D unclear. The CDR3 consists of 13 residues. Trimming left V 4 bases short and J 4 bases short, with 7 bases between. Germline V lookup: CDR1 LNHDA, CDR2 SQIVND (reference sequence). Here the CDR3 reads CASSNPSNEKLFF. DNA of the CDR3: TGTGCCAGTAGTAATCCTAGTAATGAAAAACTGTTTTTT.

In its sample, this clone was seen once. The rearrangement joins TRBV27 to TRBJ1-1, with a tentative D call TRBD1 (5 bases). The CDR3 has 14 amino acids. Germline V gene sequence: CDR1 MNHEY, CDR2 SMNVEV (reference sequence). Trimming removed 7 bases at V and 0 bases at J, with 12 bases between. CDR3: CASNQGKVNTEAFF. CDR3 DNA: TGTGCCAGCAATCAGGGCAAGGTGAACACTGAAGCTTTCTTT.

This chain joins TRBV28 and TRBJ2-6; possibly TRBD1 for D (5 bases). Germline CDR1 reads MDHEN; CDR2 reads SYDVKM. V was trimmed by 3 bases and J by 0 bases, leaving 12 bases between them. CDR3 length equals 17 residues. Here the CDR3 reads CASSFDSPISGANVLTF. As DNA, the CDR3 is TGTGCCAGCAGTTTCGACAGTCCCATCTCTGGGGCCAACGTCCTGACTTTC.

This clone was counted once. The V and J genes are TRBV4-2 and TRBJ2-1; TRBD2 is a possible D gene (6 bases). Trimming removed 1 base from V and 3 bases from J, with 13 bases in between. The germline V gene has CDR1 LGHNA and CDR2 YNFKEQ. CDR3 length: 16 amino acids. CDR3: CASSQGYRELYNEQFF. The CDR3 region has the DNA TGTGCCAGCAGCCAAGGCTACCGGGAGCTCTACAATGAGCAGTTCTTC.

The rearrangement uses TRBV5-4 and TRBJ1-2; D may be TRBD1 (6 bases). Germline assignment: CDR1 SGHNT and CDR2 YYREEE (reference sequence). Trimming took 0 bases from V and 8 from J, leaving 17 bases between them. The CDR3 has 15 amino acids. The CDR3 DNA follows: TGTGCCAGCAGCTTGGGGCAGGGGATACAAGGCGGCTACACCTTC. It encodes CASSLGQGIQGGYTF.

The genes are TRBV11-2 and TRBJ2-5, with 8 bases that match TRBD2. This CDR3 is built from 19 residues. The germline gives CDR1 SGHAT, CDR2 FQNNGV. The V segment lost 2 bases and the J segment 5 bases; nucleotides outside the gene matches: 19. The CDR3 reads CASSLRGTRRAAQGETQYF. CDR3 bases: TGTGCCAGCAGCTTAAGGGGGACTAGGAGAGCGGCTCAGGGTGAGACCCAGTACTTC.